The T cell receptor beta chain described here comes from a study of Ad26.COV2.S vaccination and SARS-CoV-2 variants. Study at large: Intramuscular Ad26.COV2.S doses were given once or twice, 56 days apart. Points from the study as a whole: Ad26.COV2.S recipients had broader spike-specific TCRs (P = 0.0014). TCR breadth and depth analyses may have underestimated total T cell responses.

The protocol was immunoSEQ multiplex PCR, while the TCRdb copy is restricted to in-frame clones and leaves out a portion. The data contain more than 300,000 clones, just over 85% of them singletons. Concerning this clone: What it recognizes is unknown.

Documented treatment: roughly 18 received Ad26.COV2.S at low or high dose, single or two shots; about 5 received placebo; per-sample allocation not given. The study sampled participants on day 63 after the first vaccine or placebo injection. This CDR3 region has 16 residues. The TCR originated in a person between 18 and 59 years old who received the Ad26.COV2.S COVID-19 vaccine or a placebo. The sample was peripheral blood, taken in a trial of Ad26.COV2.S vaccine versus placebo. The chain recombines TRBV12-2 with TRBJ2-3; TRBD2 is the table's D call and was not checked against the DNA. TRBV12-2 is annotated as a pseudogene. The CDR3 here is CASRLVSLAGTDTQYF. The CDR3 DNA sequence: TGTGCAAGTCGCTTAGTCTCGCTAGCGGGCACAGATACGCAGTATTTT.